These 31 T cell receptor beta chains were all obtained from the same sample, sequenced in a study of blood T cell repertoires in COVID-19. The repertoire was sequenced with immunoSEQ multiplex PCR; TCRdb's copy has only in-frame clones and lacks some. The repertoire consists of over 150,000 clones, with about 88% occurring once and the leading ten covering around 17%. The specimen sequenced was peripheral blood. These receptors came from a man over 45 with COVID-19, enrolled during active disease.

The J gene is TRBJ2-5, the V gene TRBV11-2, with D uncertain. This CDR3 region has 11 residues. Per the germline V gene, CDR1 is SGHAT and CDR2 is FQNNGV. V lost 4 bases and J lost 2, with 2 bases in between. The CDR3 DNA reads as TGTGCCAGCAGCTCGCAAGAGACCCAGTACTTC. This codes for CASSSQETQYF.

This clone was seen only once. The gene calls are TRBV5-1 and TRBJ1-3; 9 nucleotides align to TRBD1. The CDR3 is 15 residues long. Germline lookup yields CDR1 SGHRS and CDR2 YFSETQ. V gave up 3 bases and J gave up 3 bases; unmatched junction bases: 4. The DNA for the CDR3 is TGCGCCAGCAGCTCCGGGACAGGGCTTGGAAACACCATATATTTT. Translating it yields CASSSGTGLGNTIYF.

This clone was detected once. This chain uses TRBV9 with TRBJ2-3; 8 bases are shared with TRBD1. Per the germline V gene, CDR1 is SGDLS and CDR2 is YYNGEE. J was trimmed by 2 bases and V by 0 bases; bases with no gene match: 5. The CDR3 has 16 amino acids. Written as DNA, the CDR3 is TGTGCCAGCAGCGTAGATGGGACAGGATACACAGATACGCAGTATTTT. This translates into CASSVDGTGYTDTQYF.

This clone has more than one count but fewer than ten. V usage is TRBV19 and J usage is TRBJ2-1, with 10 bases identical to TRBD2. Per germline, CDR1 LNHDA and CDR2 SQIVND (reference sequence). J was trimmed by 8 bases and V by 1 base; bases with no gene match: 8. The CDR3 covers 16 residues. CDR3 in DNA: TGTGCCAGTAGTATAGGGCTAGCGGGAGATACCCATGAGCAGTTCTTC. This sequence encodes CASSIGLAGDTHEQFF.

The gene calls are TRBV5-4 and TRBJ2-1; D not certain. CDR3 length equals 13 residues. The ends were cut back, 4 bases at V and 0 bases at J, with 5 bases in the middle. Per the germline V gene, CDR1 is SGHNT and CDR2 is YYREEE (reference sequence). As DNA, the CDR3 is TGTGCCAGCAGCGCGAGCTCCTACAATGAGCAGTTCTTC. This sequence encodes CASSASSYNEQFF.

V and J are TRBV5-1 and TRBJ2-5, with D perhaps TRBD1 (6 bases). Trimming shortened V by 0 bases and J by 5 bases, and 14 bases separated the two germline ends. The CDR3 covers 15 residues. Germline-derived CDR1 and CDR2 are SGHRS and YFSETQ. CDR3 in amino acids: CASSLVATGGETQYF. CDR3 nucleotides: TGCGCCAGCAGCTTGGTGGCGACAGGAGGCGAGACCCAGTACTTC.

The CDR3 DNA reads as TGTGCCAGCAGCTTGGGGGTCGGCGGCACTGAAGCTTTCTTT. Its translation: CASSLGVGGTEAFF. The chain employs TRBV5-4 and TRBJ1-1; D gene unclear. This CDR3 comprises 14 residues. V lost 0 bases and J 4 bases, leaving 10 bases between the germline ends. CDR1 SGHNT and CDR2 YYREEE come from the germline V gene (reference sequence).

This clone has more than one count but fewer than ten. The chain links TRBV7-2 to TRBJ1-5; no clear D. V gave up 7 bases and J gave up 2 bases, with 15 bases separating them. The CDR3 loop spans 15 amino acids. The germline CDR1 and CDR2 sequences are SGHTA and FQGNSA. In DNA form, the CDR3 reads TGTGCCAGCACCCCTAGCGGGTGGGGCAATCAGCCCCAGCATTTT. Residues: CASTPSGWGNQPQHF.

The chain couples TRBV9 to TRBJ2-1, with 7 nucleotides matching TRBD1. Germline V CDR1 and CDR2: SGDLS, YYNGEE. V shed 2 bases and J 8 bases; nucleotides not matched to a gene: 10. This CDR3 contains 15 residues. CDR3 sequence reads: CASSVRDRSVDEQFF. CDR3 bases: TGTGCCAGCAGCGTCCGGGACAGATCCGTCGATGAGCAGTTCTTC.

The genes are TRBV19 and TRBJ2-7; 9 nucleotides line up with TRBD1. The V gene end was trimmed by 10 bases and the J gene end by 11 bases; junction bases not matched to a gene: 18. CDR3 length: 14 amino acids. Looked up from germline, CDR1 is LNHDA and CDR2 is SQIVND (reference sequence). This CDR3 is CATSIGTGTTSKYF. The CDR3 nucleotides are TGTGCCACCAGTATTGGGACAGGGACCACGTCGAAGTACTTC.

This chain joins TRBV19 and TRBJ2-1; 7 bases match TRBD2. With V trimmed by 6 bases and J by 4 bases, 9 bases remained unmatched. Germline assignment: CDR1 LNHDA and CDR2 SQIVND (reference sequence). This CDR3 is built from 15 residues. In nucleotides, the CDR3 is TGTGCCAGTAGCCCTCGGGAGGCCGGTTACAATGAGCAGTTCTTC. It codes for CASSPREAGYNEQFF.

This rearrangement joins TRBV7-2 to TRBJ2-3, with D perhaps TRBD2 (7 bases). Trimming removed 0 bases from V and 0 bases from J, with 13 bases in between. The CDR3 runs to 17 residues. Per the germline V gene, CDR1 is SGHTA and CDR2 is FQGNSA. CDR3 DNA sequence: TGTGCCAGCAGCTTAGCGCCCGGGGGGCCGAGCACAGATACGCAGTATTTT. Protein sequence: CASSLAPGGPSTDTQYF.

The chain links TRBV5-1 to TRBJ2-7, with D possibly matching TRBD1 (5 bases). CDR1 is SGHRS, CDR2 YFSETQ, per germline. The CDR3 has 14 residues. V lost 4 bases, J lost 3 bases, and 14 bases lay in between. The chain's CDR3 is CASSAQGLDYEQYF. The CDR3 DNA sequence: TGCGCCAGCAGCGCCCAGGGATTAGACTACGAGCAGTACTTC.

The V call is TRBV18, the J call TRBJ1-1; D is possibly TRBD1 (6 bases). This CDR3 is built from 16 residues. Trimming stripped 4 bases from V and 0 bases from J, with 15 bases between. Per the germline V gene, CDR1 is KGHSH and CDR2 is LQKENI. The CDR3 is CASSLETGVMNTEAFF. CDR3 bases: TGTGCCAGCTCACTAGAGACAGGTGTAATGAACACTGAAGCTTTCTTT.

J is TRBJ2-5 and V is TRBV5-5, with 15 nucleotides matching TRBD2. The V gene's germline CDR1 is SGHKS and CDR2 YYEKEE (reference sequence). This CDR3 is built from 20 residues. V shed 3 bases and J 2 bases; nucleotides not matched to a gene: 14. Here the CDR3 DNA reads TGTGCCAGCAGCTCCTCCGGGACTAGCGGGGGGCCCATAGTACAAGAGACCCAGTACTTC. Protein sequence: CASSSSGTSGGPIVQETQYF. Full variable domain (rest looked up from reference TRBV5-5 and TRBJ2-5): DAGVTQSPTHLIKTRGQQVTLRCSPISGHKSVSWYQQVLGQGPQFIFQYYEKEERGRGNFPDRFSARQFPNYSSELNVNALLLGDSALYLCASSSSGTSGGPIVQETQYFGPGTRLLVL.

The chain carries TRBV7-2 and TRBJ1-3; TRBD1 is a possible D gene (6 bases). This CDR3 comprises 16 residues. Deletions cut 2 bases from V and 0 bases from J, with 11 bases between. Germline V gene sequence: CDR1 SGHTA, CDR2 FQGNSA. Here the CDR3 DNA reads TGTGCCAGCAGCTTATACGGGGACAACTCTGGAAACACCATATATTTT. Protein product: CASSLYGDNSGNTIYF.

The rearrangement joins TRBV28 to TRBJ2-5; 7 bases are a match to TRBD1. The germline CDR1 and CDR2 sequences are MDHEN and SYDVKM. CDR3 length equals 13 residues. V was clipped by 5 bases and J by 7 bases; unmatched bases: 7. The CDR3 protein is CASSPDRVGTQYF. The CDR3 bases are TGTGCCAGCAGTCCTGACAGGGTTGGGACCCAGTACTTC.

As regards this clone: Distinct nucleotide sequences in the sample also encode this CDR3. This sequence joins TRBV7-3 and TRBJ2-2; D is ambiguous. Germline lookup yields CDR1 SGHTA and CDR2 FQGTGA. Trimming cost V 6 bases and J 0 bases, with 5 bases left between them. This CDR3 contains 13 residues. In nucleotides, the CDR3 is TGTGCCAGCAGTCCCTCGAACACCGGGGAGCTGTTTTTT. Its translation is CASSPSNTGELFF.

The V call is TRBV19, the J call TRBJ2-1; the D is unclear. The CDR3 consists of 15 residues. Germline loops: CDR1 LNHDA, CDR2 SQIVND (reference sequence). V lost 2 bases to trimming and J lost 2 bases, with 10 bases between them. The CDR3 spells CASSIYGSPYNEQFF. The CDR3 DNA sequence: TGTGCCAGTAGTATATATGGCAGTCCCTACAATGAGCAGTTCTTC. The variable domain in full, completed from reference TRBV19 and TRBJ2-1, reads DGGITQSPKYLFRKEGQNVTLSCEQNLNHDAMYWYRQDPGQGLRLIYYSQIVNDFQKGDIAEGYSVSREKKESFPLTVTSAQKNPTAFYLCASSIYGSPYNEQFFGPGTRLTVL.

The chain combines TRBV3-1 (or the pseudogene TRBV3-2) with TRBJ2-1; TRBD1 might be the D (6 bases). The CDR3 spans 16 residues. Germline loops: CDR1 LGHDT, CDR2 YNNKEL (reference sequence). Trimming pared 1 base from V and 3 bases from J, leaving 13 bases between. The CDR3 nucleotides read TGTGCCAGCAGCCAAGGTTATGGACAGCACTACAATGAGCAGTTCTTC. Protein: CASSQGYGQHYNEQFF.

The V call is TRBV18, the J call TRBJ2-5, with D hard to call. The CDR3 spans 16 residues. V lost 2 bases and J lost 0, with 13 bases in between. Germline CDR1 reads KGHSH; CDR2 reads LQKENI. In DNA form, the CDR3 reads TGTGCCAGCTCACCATTTACAGCCAAGAACCAAGAGACCCAGTACTTC. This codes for CASSPFTAKNQETQYF.

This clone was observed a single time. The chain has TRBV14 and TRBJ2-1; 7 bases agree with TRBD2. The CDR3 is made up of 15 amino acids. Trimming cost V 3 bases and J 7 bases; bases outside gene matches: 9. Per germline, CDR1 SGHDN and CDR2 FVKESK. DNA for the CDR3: TGTGCCAGCAGCCACCTAGCGGTCAGGCCTAATGAGCAGTTCTTC. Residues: CASSHLAVRPNEQFF.

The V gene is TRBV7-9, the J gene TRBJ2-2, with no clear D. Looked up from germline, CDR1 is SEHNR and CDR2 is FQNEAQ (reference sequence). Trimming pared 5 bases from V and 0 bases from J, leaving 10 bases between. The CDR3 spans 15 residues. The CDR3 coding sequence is TGTGCCAGCAGCCCCCGGAGAACGAACACCGGGGAGCTGTTTTTT. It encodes CASSPRRTNTGELFF.

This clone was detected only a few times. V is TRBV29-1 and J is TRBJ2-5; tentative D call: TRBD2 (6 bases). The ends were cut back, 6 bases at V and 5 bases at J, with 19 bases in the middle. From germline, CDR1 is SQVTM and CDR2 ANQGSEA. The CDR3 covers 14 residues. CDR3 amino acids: CSVDLWRGLETQYF. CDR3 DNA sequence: TGCAGCGTCGACCTCTGGCGGGGTCTGGAGACCCAGTACTTC.

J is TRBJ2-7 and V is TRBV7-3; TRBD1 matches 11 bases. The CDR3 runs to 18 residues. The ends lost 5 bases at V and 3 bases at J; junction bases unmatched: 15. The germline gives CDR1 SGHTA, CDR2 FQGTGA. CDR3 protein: CASSKRGQGAISGYEQYF. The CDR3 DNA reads TGTGCCAGCAGCAAACGAGGACAGGGGGCAATATCGGGCTACGAGCAGTACTTC.

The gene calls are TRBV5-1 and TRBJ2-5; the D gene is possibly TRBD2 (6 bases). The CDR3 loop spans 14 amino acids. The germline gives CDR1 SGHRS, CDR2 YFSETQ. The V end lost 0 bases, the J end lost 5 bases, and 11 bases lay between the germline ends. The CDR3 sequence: CASSLEGGTETQYF. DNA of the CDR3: TGCGCCAGCAGCTTGGAGGGCGGGACGGAGACCCAGTACTTC.

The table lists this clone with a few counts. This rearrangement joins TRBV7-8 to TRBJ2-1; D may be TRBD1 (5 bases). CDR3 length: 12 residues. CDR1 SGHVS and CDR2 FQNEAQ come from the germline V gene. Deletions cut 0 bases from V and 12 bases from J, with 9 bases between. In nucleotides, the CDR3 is TGTGCCAGCAGCTTAGCAGATCAGGGGCAGTTCTTC. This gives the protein CASSLADQGQFF.

CDR3 loop: CASKRRVDSPLHF. For the CDR3, the DNA is TGTGCCAGCAAGCGACGTGTTGATTCACCCCTCCACTTT. This rearrangement joins TRBV2 to TRBJ1-6; D remains ambiguous. V gave up 7 bases and J gave up 8 bases, with 12 bases separating them. Germline V lookup: CDR1 SNHLY, CDR2 FYNNEI. The CDR3 extends over 13 amino acids.

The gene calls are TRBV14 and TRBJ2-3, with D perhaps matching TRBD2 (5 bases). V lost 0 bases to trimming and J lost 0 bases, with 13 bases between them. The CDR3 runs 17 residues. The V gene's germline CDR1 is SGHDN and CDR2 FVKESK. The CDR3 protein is CASSQDFSGGSTDTQYF. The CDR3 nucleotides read TGTGCCAGCAGCCAAGATTTCTCAGGAGGTAGCACAGATACGCAGTATTTT.

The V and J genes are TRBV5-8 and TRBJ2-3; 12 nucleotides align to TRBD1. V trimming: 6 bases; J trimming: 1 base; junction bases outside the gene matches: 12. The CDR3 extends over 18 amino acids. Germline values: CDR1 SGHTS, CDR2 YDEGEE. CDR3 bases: TGTGCCAGCACCCCAATGGTTGGGACAGGGGGCCGCACAGATACGCAGTATTTT. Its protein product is CASTPMVGTGGRTDTQYF. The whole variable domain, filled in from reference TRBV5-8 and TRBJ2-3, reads EAGVTQSPTHLIKTRGQQATLRCSPISGHTSVYWYQQALGLGLQFLLWYDEGEERNRGNFPPRFSGRQFPNYSSELNVNALELEDSALYLCASTPMVGTGGRTDTQYFGPGTRLTVL.

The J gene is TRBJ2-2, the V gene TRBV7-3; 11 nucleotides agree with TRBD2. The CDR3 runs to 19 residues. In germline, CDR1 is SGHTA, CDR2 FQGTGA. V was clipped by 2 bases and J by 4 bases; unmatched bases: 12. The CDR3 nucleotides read TGTGCCAGCAGCTTACGCCCGGGTAGCGGGGGGGCCGGCACCGGGGAGCTGTTTTTT. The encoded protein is CASSLRPGSGGAGTGELFF. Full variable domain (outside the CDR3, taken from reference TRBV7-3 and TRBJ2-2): GAGVSQTPSNKVTEKGKYVELRCDPISGHTALYWYRQSLGQGPEFLIYFQGTGAADDSGLPNDRFFAVRPEGSVSTLKIQRTERGDSAVYLCASSLRPGSGGAGTGELFFGEGSRLTVL.